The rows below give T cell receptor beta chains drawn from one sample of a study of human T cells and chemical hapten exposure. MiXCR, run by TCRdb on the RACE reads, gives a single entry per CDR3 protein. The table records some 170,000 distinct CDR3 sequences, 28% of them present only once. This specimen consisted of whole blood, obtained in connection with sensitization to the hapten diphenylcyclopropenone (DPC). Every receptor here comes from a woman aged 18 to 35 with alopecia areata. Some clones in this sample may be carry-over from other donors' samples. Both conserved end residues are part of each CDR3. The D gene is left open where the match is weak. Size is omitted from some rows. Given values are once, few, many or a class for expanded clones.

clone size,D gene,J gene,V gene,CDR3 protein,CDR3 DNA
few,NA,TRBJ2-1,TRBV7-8,CASSSRYNEQFF,TGTGCCAGCAGCTCACGATACAATGAGCAGTTCTTC
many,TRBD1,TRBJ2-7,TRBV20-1,CSCPGQGSYEQYF,TGCAGTTGTCCGGGACAGGGGTCCTACGAGCAGTACTTC
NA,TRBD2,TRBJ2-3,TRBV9,CASSSRGGAENTQYF,TGTGCCAGCAGCTCTCGCGGGGGGGCCGAAAATACGCAGTATTTT
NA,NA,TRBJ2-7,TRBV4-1,CASSQGIGPGREQYF,TGCGCCAGCAGCCAAGGTATAGGTCCGGGTCGCGAGCAGTACTTC
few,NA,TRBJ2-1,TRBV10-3,CAISESGAYNEQFF,TGTGCCATCAGTGAGTCTGGGGCATACAATGAGCAGTTCTTC
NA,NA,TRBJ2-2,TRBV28,CASSLPNTGELFF,TGTGCCAGCAGTTTACCGAACACCGGGGAGCTGTTTTTT
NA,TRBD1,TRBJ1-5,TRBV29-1,CSVIAGTGGADTQHF,TGCAGCGTGATAGCCGGGACAGGGGGCGCAGATACGCAGCATTTT
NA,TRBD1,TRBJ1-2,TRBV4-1,CASSPQGDYGYTF,TGCGCCAGCAGCCCGCAGGGGGATTATGGCTACACCTTC
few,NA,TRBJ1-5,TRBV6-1,CASSETQNSNQPQHF,TGTGCCAGCAGTGAGACCCAGAATAGCAATCAGCCCCAGCATTTT
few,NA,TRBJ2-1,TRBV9,CASSVAAVEYDEQFF,TGTGCCAGCAGCGTAGCGGCGGTTGAGTATGATGAGCAGTTCTTC
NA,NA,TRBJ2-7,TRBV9,CASSSGAHVEQYF,TGTGCCAGCTCCTCGGGGGCGCATGTCGAGCAGTACTTC
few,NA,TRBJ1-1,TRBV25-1,CASSINTEAFF,TGTGCCAGCAGTATCAACACTGAAGCTTTCTTT
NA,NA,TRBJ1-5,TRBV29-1,CSVGYGLNQPQHF,TGCAGCGTTGGGTACGGGCTAAATCAGCCCCAGCATTTT
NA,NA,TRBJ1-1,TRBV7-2,CASSLAASPNTEAFF,TGTGCCAGCAGCTTAGCCGCCAGCCCGAACACTGAAGCTTTCTTT
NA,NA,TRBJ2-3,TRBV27,CASSSPGPPRDTQYF,TGTGCCAGCAGTTCCCCGGGCCCCCCGCGGGATACGCAGTATTTT
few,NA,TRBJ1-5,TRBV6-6,CASNPPGGNQPQHF,TGTGCCAGCAACCCTCCGGGAGGCAATCAGCCCCAGCATTTT
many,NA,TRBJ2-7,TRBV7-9,CASNQAGDSYEQYF,TGTGCCAGCAACCAGGCGGGCGACTCCTACGAGCAGTACTTC
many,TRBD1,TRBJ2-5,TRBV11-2,CASSSDDRGWETQYF,TGTGCCAGCAGCTCAGACGACAGGGGATGGGAGACCCAGTACTTC
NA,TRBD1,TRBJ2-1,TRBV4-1,CASSQNRDRDGEQFF,TGCGCCAGCAGCCAAAACCGGGACAGGGACGGTGAGCAGTTCTTC
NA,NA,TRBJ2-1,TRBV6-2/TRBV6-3,CASRGGGRSSYNEQFF,TGTGCCAGCAGGGGGGGCGGAAGAAGCTCCTACAATGAGCAGTTCTTC
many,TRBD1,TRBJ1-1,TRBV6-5,CASRKGAGTEAFF,TGTGCCAGCAGGAAGGGGGCCGGCACTGAAGCTTTCTTT
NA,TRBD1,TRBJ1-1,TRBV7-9,CASSSNLYRGLFFEAEAFF,TGTGCCAGCAGCTCCAACCTATACAGGGGGCTATTTTTCGAGGCTGAAGCTTTCTTT
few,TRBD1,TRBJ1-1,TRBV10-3,CASQGARTDTEAFF,TGTGCCTCGCAGGGGGCGCGGACTGACACTGAAGCTTTCTTT
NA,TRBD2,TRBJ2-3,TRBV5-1,CASSKGLDPDTQYF,TGCGCCAGCAGCAAAGGACTAGACCCAGATACGCAGTATTTT
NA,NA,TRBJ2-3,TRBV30,CAWSSQGGTDTQYF,TGTGCCTGGAGTTCACAGGGTGGCACAGATACGCAGTATTTT
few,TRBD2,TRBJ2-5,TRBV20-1,CSAGVAGQETQYF,TGCAGTGCGGGAGTAGCGGGGCAAGAGACCCAGTACTTC
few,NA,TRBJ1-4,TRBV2,CASSEGKLFF,TGTGCCAGCAGTGAGGGGAAACTGTTTTTT
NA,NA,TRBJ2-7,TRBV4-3,CASSQDRIGAYEQYF,TGCGCCAGCAGCCAAGATCGAATTGGGGCCTACGAGCAGTACTTC
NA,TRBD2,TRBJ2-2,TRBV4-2,CASRHASAGELRDTGELFF,TGTGCCAGCAGGCACGCCTCGGCGGGAGAGCTTAGGGACACCGGGGAGCTGTTTTTT
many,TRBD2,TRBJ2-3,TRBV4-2,CASSQLAGEPDTQYF,TGTGCCAGCAGCCAACTAGCGGGAGAGCCAGATACGCAGTATTTT
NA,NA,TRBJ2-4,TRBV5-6,CASSLAGRKDIQYF,TGTGCCAGCAGCTTGGCGGGCCGTAAAGACATTCAGTACTTC
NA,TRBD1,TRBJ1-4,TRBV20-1,CSARAGTGNEKLFF,TGCAGTGCTAGAGCCGGGACAGGCAATGAAAAACTGTTTTTT
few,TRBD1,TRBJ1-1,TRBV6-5,CASSYAMGPGQSEAFF,TGTGCCAGCAGTTACGCCATGGGTCCGGGACAGAGTGAAGCTTTCTTT
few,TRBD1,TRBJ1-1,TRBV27,CASSPRQGATEAFF,TGTGCCAGCAGTCCCCGACAGGGAGCCACTGAAGCTTTCTTT
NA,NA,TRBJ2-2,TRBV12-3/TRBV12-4,CASSLAGGGGNTGELFF,TGTGCCAGCAGTTTAGCGGGTGGAGGGGGCAACACCGGGGAGCTGTTTTTT
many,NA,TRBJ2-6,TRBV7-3,CASSLAQGSGANVLTF,TGTGCCAGCAGCTTAGCCCAGGGATCTGGGGCCAACGTCCTGACTTTC
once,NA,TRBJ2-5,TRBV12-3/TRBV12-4,CASSLGQTETQYF,TGTGCCAGCAGTCTCGGACAGACAGAGACCCAGTACTTC
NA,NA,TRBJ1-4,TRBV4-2,CASSQLTGAEKLFF,TGTGCCAGCAGCCAACTTACCGGGGCCGAAAAACTGTTTTTT
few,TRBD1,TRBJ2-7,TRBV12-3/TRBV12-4,CASRRTGAPDEIEQYF,TGTGCCAGCAGACGGACAGGGGCTCCCGACGAAATTGAGCAGTACTTC
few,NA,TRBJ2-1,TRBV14,CASSQGLSRAQFF,TGTGCCAGCAGCCAAGGACTTTCTAGAGCGCAGTTCTTC
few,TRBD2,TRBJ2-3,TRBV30,CAWSVVGRTSGGVLSTDTQYF,TGTGCCTGGAGTGTTGTAGGGCGGACTAGCGGGGGAGTACTAAGCACAGATACGCAGTATTTT
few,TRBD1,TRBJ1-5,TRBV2,CASSDNRGLNQPQHF,TGTGCCAGCAGTGATAACAGGGGGCTCAATCAGCCCCAGCATTTT
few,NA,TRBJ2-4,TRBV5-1,CASSLDRLLGNIQYF,TGCGCCAGCAGCTTGGACAGGCTCCTGGGAAACATTCAGTACTTC
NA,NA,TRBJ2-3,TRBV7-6,CASSLVGLDTQYF,TGTGCCAGCAGCTTAGTGGGGCTGGATACGCAGTATTTT
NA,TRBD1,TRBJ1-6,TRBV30,CAGGQFNSPLHF,TGTGCCGGGGGACAGTTTAATTCACCCCTCCACTTT
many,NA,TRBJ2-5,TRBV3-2,CASRPAGRKETQYF,TGTGCCAGCAGACCCGCGGGACGAAAAGAGACCCAGTACTTC
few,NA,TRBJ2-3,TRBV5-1,CASSLQAGGTDTQYF,TGCGCCAGCAGCTTGCAGGCAGGGGGCACAGATACGCAGTATTTT
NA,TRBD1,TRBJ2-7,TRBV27,CASSLGGQGNYEQYF,TGTGCCAGCAGTTTAGGGGGACAGGGGAACTACGAGCAGTACTTC
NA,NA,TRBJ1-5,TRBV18,CASSPSSQPQHF,TGTGCCAGCTCACCCTCATCCCAGCCCCAGCATTTT
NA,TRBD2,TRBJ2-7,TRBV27,CASSPYSGLAYEQYF,TGTGCCAGCAGTCCTTACTCGGGACTAGCTTACGAGCAGTACTTC
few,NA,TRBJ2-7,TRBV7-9,CASSLDPASYEQYF,TGTGCCAGCAGCTTGGACCCGGCCTCCTACGAGCAGTACTTC
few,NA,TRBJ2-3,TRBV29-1,CSAYVDTQYF,TGCAGCGCTTACGTAGATACGCAGTATTTT
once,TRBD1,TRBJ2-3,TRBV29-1,CSVGYGTGATDTQYF,TGCAGCGTTGGTTATGGGACAGGGGCTACAGATACGCAGTATTTT